This TCR beta chain derives from a study of cytomegalovirus exposure and HLA in healthy donors. Study overall: In an earlier analysis, approximately 120 million unique TCR beta sequences were found from 150 million to 200 million T cells. General study findings and limits: CMV serostatus was the sole immune exposure data available. Across donors, most TCRs were seen rarely, yet some public ones were widespread. Three CMV-associated chains were confirmed in vitro to be specific for CMV antigens.

V lost 8 bases and J lost 4; bases outside the gene matches: 19. The CDR3 covers 17 residues. Germline loops: CDR1 SGHRS, CDR2 YFSETQ. A remark on this clone: Its antigen is not known.

The primer mix had 60 Vbeta and 13 Jbeta primers. Profiled with immunoSEQ multiplex PCR; TCRdb holds only in-frame clones, not every one. This sample carries around 91,000 clones, 60% to 75% of them seen once, and the ten largest clones take approximately 3%. The material sequenced was PBMCs. V gene TRBV5-1 combines with J gene TRBJ2-7; 9 bases are a match to TRBD1. This TCR was recovered from a man aged 60-69 years in good health and CMV-seronegative. The chain's CDR3 is CASKPGPSGTGTYEQYF. The CDR3 coding sequence is TGCGCCAGTAAACCGGGTCCGTCCGGGACAGGGACTTACGAGCAGTACTTC. Based on the CDR3 plus reference TRBV5-1 and TRBJ2-7, the full variable domain is KAGVTQTPRYLIKTRGQQVTLSCSPISGHRSVSWYQQTPGQGLQFLFEYFSETQRNKGNFPGRFSGRQFSNSRSEMNVSTLELGDSALYLCASKPGPSGTGTYEQYFGPGTRLTVT.